This T cell receptor beta chain was obtained from a study of blood T cell repertoires in COVID-19. Trimming shortened V by 3 bases and J by 0 bases, and 9 bases separated the two germline ends. This CDR3 contains 14 residues. CDR1 and CDR2 from the germline V gene are MNHEY and SMNVEV (reference sequence). The data were produced by immunoSEQ multiplex PCR, yet TCRdb's version contains in-frame clones alone and is incomplete. The top ten clones hold approximately 17% of a sample with roughly 300,000 clones, more than 90% of them seen once. Self-reported history from a screening survey and questionnaire set each donor's cohort.

Sequenced input: PBMCs or T cells enriched from blood (not recorded which). This TCR came from a woman in her thirties who had recovered from COVID-19. The genes are TRBV27 and TRBJ2-7, with D possibly TRBD2 on 6 matching bases. The CDR3 DNA sequence: TGTGCCAGCAGTTTCCGGGACTCCTCCTACGAGCAGTACTTC. Translating gives CASSFRDSSYEQYF.